A single sample is the source of the 2 T cell receptor beta chains below, sequenced in a study of blood T cell repertoires in COVID-19. Only in-frame clones appear in the TCRdb table, and some are missing; sequencing was by immunoSEQ multiplex PCR. Of about 33,000 clones in the sample, 75% to 85% were seen once. The specimen was peripheral blood. The receptor set was obtained from a man older than 75 with active COVID-19.

The V gene is TRBV27, the J gene TRBJ1-3, with TRBD1 as a possible D gene (6 bases). V lost 6 bases and J 2 bases, leaving 20 bases between the germline ends. The CDR3 extends over 17 amino acids. Germline V gene lookup returns CDR1 MNHEY and CDR2 SMNVEV (reference sequence). CDR3 region: CASSPRRDRSPGNTIYF. The CDR3 region has the DNA TGTGCCAGCAGCCCGCGCCGCGACAGGTCACCTGGAAACACCATATATTTT.

The chain has TRBV19 and TRBJ2-4; D remains ambiguous. The CDR3 covers 13 residues. Trimming removed 3 bases at V and 8 bases at J, with 11 bases between. The germline V gene encodes CDR1 LNHDA and CDR2 SQIVND (reference sequence). CDR3 nucleotides: TGTGCCAGTAGTATTTATCAGATGGACATTCAGTACTTC. Its translation is CASSIYQMDIQYF.